These T cell receptor beta chains were read from a single sample in a study of T cell repertoires in cytomegalovirus infection. TCRdb re-called the reads with MiXCR, one entry per CDR3 protein. The sample consists of 350,000 to 550,000 distinct CDR3 sequences, approximately 31% of them appearing once. The sample taken for sequencing was PBMCs. The origin of the receptors is a human donor in good health (CMV status not recorded). Some clones in this sample may be carry-over from other donors' samples. Each CDR3 is given with its conserved first and last residue.

j_gene: TRBJ2-3; v_gene: TRBV7-2; CDR3aa: CASSLAMSGMGNTQYF
j_gene: TRBJ1-6; v_gene: TRBV2; CDR3aa: CATTRDSPNSPLHF
j_gene: TRBJ2-1; v_gene: TRBV5-8; CDR3aa: CASSLRGMHNEQFF
j_gene: TRBJ1-5; v_gene: TRBV7-8; CDR3aa: CASSLDGSGAGQPQHF
j_gene: TRBJ1-5; v_gene: TRBV20-1; CDR3aa: CSARTDYSNQPQHF
j_gene: TRBJ1-3; v_gene: TRBV5-6; CDR3aa: CASTHWGTSSGNTIYF
j_gene: TRBJ2-3; v_gene: TRBV20-1; CDR3aa: CSAGGRTADTQYF
j_gene: TRBJ2-7; v_gene: TRBV7-2; CDR3aa: CASTTSTGSYEQYF
j_gene: TRBJ1-1; v_gene: TRBV11-2; CDR3aa: CASSFPEAFF
j_gene: TRBJ1-4; v_gene: TRBV7-4; CDR3aa: CASSTHSDGLEKLFF